Each of the 31 T cell receptor beta chains below was sequenced from the same sample in a study of cytomegalovirus exposure and HLA in healthy donors. TCRdb's copy holds only in-frame clones and misses some; the assay was immunoSEQ multiplex PCR. The table lists 260,000 or so clones, 90% of them singletons. The sequenced material came from PBMCs. The receptors originated from a woman under 40 in good health and CMV-seronegative.

This clone was seen only a few times. This chain links TRBV6-1 with TRBJ2-7; 7 positions match TRBD1. This CDR3 has 15 amino acids. The germline CDR1 and CDR2 sequences are MNHNS and SASEGT. V trimming: 3 bases; J trimming: 1 base; junction bases outside the gene matches: 6. CDR3 protein: CASSDRGQLSYEQYF. CDR3 nucleotides: TGTGCCAGCAGTGACAGGGGACAGCTGTCCTACGAGCAGTACTTC.

The rearrangement uses TRBV4-3 and TRBJ2-1; D gene unclear. This CDR3 spans 12 amino acids. The V gene lost 1 base and the J gene lost 7 bases, with 5 bases spanning the gap. Germline CDR1 is LGHNA and CDR2 is YSLEER. CDR3 loop: CASSQVGNEQFF. In DNA, the CDR3 is TGCGCCAGCAGCCAAGTAGGAAATGAGCAGTTCTTC.

The chain combines TRBV11-2 with TRBJ2-5; D remains unclear. V was trimmed by 4 bases and J by 4 bases, leaving 16 bases between them. The CDR3 consists of 15 residues. The germline CDR1 and CDR2 sequences are SGHAT and FQNNGV. For the CDR3, the DNA is TGTGCCAGCAGCTCAATCGCCGACATTGTAGAGACCCAGTACTTC. It specifies CASSSIADIVETQYF.

The chain employs TRBV7-2 and TRBJ2-3; 11 bases map to TRBD1. Looked up from germline, CDR1 is SGHTA and CDR2 is FQGNSA. The CDR3 extends over 17 amino acids. With 4 bases clipped from V and 6 bases from J, the junction kept 12 bases outside the gene matches. CDR3 sequence reads: CASSSPGQGVFFDTQYF. The CDR3 DNA follows: TGTGCCAGCAGCTCCCCGGGACAGGGGGTTTTTTTTGATACGCAGTATTTT.

The chain carries TRBV5-5 and TRBJ2-1; D unclear. V was shortened by 0 bases and J by 0 bases, with 7 bases between the two germline ends. Germline assignment: CDR1 SGHKS and CDR2 YYEKEE (reference sequence). CDR3 length equals 15 residues. The CDR3 DNA reads as TGTGCCAGCAGCTTGGGGCCGGACTCCTACAATGAGCAGTTCTTC. As protein: CASSLGPDSYNEQFF.

As concerns this clone: The sample carries other DNA sequences with the same CDR3. The CDR3 here is CASSLGQETQYF. Here the CDR3 DNA reads TGTGCCAGCAGTTTGGGACAAGAGACCCAGTACTTC. The chain joins TRBV28 to TRBJ2-5; D gene unclear. Germline CDR1 MDHEN, CDR2 SYDVKM. V was pared by 3 bases and J by 2 bases, with 4 bases between. This CDR3 spans 12 amino acids. Together with reference TRBV28 and TRBJ2-5, the CDR3 gives the full variable domain: DVKVTQSSRYLVKRTGEKVFLECVQDMDHENMFWYRQDPGLGLRLIYFSYDVKMKEKGDIPEGYSVSREKKERFSLILESASTNQTSMYLCASSLGQETQYFGPGTRLLVL.

V is TRBV9 and J is TRBJ2-1, with D maybe TRBD2 (5 bases). The CDR3 is 15 residues long. The V gene lost 0 bases and the J gene lost 3 bases, with 10 bases spanning the gap. Germline V gives CDR1 SGDLS, CDR2 YYNGEE. The CDR3 nucleotides read TGTGCCAGCAGCGTAGGGCCGGGGAGCTACAATGAGCAGTTCTTC. Its translation is CASSVGPGSYNEQFF.

The chain has TRBV10-3 and TRBJ1-2; D ambiguous. The CDR3 extends over 12 amino acids. V lost 6 bases, J lost 7 bases, and 12 bases lay in between. The germline V gene encodes CDR1 ENHRY and CDR2 SYGVKD. CDR3 sequence: CAISGSLGGYTF. The CDR3 nucleotides are TGTGCCATCAGCGGGAGTCTGGGTGGCTACACCTTC.

The CDR3 DNA follows: TGCAGCGTTGACCTCCCAGGTTCATGGCGCGAGCAGTACTTC. Translation gives CSVDLPGSWREQYF. The chain couples TRBV29-1 to TRBJ2-7; D not certain. V was trimmed by 3 bases and J by 6 bases, leaving 18 bases between them. CDR3 length: 14 residues. Germline V gene lookup returns CDR1 SQVTM and CDR2 ANQGSEA.

The chain uses TRBV20-1 and TRBJ2-5; D might be TRBD2 (6 bases). From germline, CDR1 is DFQATT and CDR2 SNEGSKA (reference sequence). This CDR3 is 10 amino acids long. Trimming removed 6 bases from V and 7 bases from J, with 9 bases in between. In DNA form, the CDR3 reads TGCAGTGCCGGGGGTGTGACCCAGTACTTC. Protein sequence: CSAGGVTQYF.

The chain recombines TRBV7-9 with TRBJ2-7, with D perhaps matching TRBD1 (6 bases). Deletions cut 6 bases from V and 5 bases from J, with 14 bases between. The CDR3 spans 13 residues. CDR1 SEHNR and CDR2 FQNEAQ come from the germline V gene (reference sequence). The CDR3 DNA is TGTGCCAGCAGTCCTAACTACAGGGACGAGCAGTACTTC. This codes for CASSPNYRDEQYF.

The chain carries TRBV11-2 and TRBJ2-7; 9 nucleotides line up with TRBD1. The germline V gene encodes CDR1 SGHAT and CDR2 FQNNGV. The CDR3 loop spans 16 amino acids. With 0 bases clipped from V and 3 bases from J, the junction kept 6 bases outside the gene matches. For the CDR3, the DNA is TGTGCCAGCAGCTTAGAACAGGGGGCTAGCGGCTACGAGCAGTACTTC. Protein product: CASSLEQGASGYEQYF.

The chain has TRBV12-5 and TRBJ2-1; tentative D call: TRBD2 (5 bases). Trimming took 1 base from V and 5 from J, leaving 18 bases between them. This CDR3 contains 17 residues. Per germline, CDR1 LGHNT and CDR2 FRNRAP. The CDR3 DNA reads TGTGCTAGTGGTTTGGCCACCCTTTCTGGGAGCGACAATGAGCAGTTCTTC. Protein: CASGLATLSGSDNEQFF.

CDR3 sequence reads: CASGNRGLETQYF. CDR3 nucleotide sequence: TGCGCCAGCGGAAACAGGGGGCTAGAGACCCAGTACTTC. V gene TRBV10-1 combines with J gene TRBJ2-5; TRBD1 matches 9 bases. The junction had 5 bases not matched to a gene; V was cut back by 8 bases and J by 4 bases. The CDR3 sequence is 13 residues long. Per the germline V gene, CDR1 is WNHNN and CDR2 is SYGVQD (reference sequence).

Here the CDR3 reads CASTPLQGAYEQYF. The CDR3 DNA is TGCGCCAGCACCCCCCTCCAGGGGGCCTACGAGCAGTACTTC. The chain combines TRBV4-1 with TRBJ2-7; 7 bases agree with TRBD1. CDR3 size: 14 residues. With 7 bases clipped from V and 2 bases from J, the junction kept 8 bases outside the gene matches. From germline, CDR1 is MGHRA and CDR2 YSYEKL.

This sequence joins TRBV28 and TRBJ1-5; tentatively, D is TRBD1 (5 bases). CDR3 size: 18 residues. The germline V gene has CDR1 MDHEN and CDR2 SYDVKM. With 4 bases removed from V and 2 bases from J, the gap between germline ends came to 21 bases. DNA of the CDR3: TGTGCCAGCAGTTCCGGGACCCTTTGGCATATGCGCAATCAGCCCCAGCATTTT. Its protein product is CASSSGTLWHMRNQPQHF.

This CDR3 is CASSRDSQETQYF. CDR3 DNA sequence: TGCGCCAGCAGCCGTGACAGCCAAGAGACCCAGTACTTC. The rearrangement uses TRBV4-3 and TRBJ2-5; weak D call: TRBD1 (5 bases). The germline gives CDR1 LGHNA, CDR2 YSLEER. Trimming shortened V by 4 bases and J by 1 base, and 7 bases separated the two germline ends. This CDR3 spans 13 amino acids.

The V and J genes are TRBV21-1 and TRBJ2-5; the listed D gene, TRBD1, was not tested against the DNA. TRBV21-1 is classified as a pseudogene. The CDR3 length is 14 residues. DNA for the CDR3: TGTGCCAGCAGCAAAACCCCAGGGCAAGAGACCCAGTACTTC. As protein: CASSKTPGQETQYF.

The chain couples TRBV7-8 to TRBJ1-2, with no clear D. V was clipped by 5 bases and J by 3 bases, with 13 bases between them. This CDR3 is built from 14 residues. Germline lookup yields CDR1 SGHVS and CDR2 FQNEAQ. The DNA for the CDR3 is TGTGCCAGCAGCGCCTCGATCTTAGACTATGGCTACACCTTC. This translates into CASSASILDYGYTF.

This chain joins TRBV21-1 and TRBJ2-1; no check of the table's D call, TRBD2, against the DNA was made. TRBV21-1 is a listed pseudogene. The CDR3 spans 12 residues. CDR3: CASSKYRGKQFF. CDR3 in DNA: TGTGCCAGCAGCAAGTATCGGGGGAAGCAGTTCTTC.

This clone came up once. The V call is TRBV19, the J call TRBJ2-3; D possibly uses TRBD1 or TRBD2 (5 bases each). Trimming took off 5 bases at V and 2 bases at J, with 14 bases between the two ends. The CDR3 loop spans 15 amino acids. CDR1 is LNHDA and CDR2 is SQIVND in the germline V gene (reference sequence). CDR3 DNA sequence: TGTGCCAGTAGTTACGGGGCAGGAAACACAGATACGCAGTATTTT. Protein: CASSYGAGNTDTQYF.

This rearrangement joins TRBV9 to TRBJ1-2; 9 nucleotides align to TRBD1. The ends lost 3 bases at V and 0 bases at J; junction bases unmatched: 3. CDR3 size: 15 residues. Germline V lookup: CDR1 SGDLS, CDR2 YYNGEE. The CDR3 sequence is CASSEGQGTNYGYTF. CDR3 sequence (DNA): TGTGCCAGCAGCGAGGGACAGGGCACTAACTATGGCTACACCTTC.

The chain carries TRBV27 and TRBJ1-1; D call uncertain. This CDR3 has 13 residues. Germline-derived CDR1 and CDR2 are MNHEY and SMNVEV (reference sequence). Trimming removed 2 bases from V and 0 bases from J, with 4 bases in between. CDR3 DNA sequence: TGTGCCAGCAGTTTAGTGGTGAACACTGAAGCTTTCTTT. It is translated as CASSLVVNTEAFF.

J is TRBJ1-2 and V is TRBV6-5, with 8 bases aligning to TRBD1. This CDR3 has 13 amino acids. Germline-derived CDR1 and CDR2 are MNHEY and SVGAGI. With V trimmed by 2 bases and J by 8 bases, 4 bases remained unmatched. Here the CDR3 DNA reads TGTGCCAGCAGTTACGGACAGGGTCCGGGCTACACCTTC. Residues: CASSYGQGPGYTF.

This chain links TRBV11-2 with TRBJ1-2; unclear D gene. Germline CDR1 SGHAT, CDR2 FQNNGV. Deletions cut 3 bases from V and 5 bases from J, with 10 bases between. The CDR3 is made up of 13 amino acids. CDR3 sequence (DNA): TGTGCCAGCAGCTTTTTCTTACAGTATGGCTACACCTTC. This codes for CASSFFLQYGYTF.

The CDR3 DNA reads as TGTGCCAGCAGCCCCCCCGGGACAGGGTACTACAATGAGCAGTTCTTC. It codes for CASSPPGTGYYNEQFF. The gene calls are TRBV7-9 and TRBJ2-1; 9 nucleotides match TRBD1. The germline V gene has CDR1 SEHNR and CDR2 FQNEAQ (reference sequence). The length of the CDR3 is 16 residues. V trimming: 5 bases; J trimming: 3 bases; junction bases outside the gene matches: 8.

The chain recombines TRBV5-6 with TRBJ2-1; 10 bases are a match to TRBD2. V was clipped by 3 bases and J by 9 bases; unmatched bases: 9. This CDR3 contains 15 residues. Germline V gene sequence: CDR1 SGHDT, CDR2 YYEEEE. CDR3 sequence: CASSYGGSSGSEQFF. As DNA, the CDR3 is TGTGCCAGCAGCTACGGCGGGTCTAGCGGGAGTGAGCAGTTCTTC.

The gene calls are TRBV9 and TRBJ2-3; 13 nucleotides line up with TRBD2. V was clipped by 0 bases and J by 5 bases; unmatched bases: 3. From germline, CDR1 is SGDLS and CDR2 YYNGEE. The CDR3 consists of 16 residues. The CDR3 DNA reads as TGTGCCAGCAGCGTAGGGACTAGCGGGAGAGGAGATACGCAGTATTTT. The encoded protein is CASSVGTSGRGDTQYF. Variable domain in full (rest from reference TRBV9 and TRBJ2-3): DSGVTQTPKHLITATGQRVTLRCSPRSGDLSVYWYQQSLDQGLQFLIQYYNGEERAKGNILERFSAQQFPDLHSELNLSSLELGDSALYFCASSVGTSGRGDTQYFGPGTRLTVL.

The chain links TRBV5-6 to TRBJ2-3; D is possibly TRBD1 (5 bases). This CDR3 is built from 16 residues. Per germline, CDR1 SGHDT and CDR2 YYEEEE. The V and J ends lost 0 bases and 6 bases respectively, with 17 bases between them. For the CDR3, the DNA is TGTGCCAGCAGCTTGGCGGACCGGGTGGACATCGATACGCAGTATTTT. This translates into CASSLADRVDIDTQYF.

This clone showed up just once. The V call is TRBV28, the J call TRBJ2-1, with 7 positions matching TRBD1. CDR3 length: 16 amino acids. After removal of 7 bases from V and 5 bases from J, the junction contained 14 bases not matched to a gene. Looked up from germline, CDR1 is MDHEN and CDR2 is SYDVKM. The CDR3 DNA reads as TGTGCCAGCAACCCCCTCAGGGCAACAGGGGACAATGAGCAGTTCTTC. The encoded protein is CASNPLRATGDNEQFF.

The chain combines TRBV18 with TRBJ2-4; tentatively, D is TRBD1 (5 bases). Between the trimmed V and J ends, which lost 4 bases and 2 bases, there was a span of 12 bases. Looked up from germline, CDR1 is KGHSH and CDR2 is LQKENI. The CDR3 length is 15 residues. Here the CDR3 DNA reads TGTGCCAGCTCACGGCAGGGTCCCCCCAAAAACATTCAGTACTTC. Translating gives CASSRQGPPKNIQYF.